This T cell receptor (beta chain) derives from a study of identifying expanded T cells in peripheral blood (dated by TCRdb to the late 2010s). Looking at the study overall: Separate aliquots of the same genomic DNA pool were sequenced to produce technical replicates, and four replicates were compared in pairs. What the work shows at the level of the full study, not this receptor alone: For all healthy donors, the variance in clone template counts between two-week samples rose significantly as total template count increased. About 1.1 differentially abundant clones were flagged by the binomial model between technical replicates, whereas about 15 and 18 were flagged over two weeks and four weeks, respectively. The authors expected that over much longer intervals, such as months to years, biological variance in healthy repertoires might increase even further. The beta-binomial model significantly reduced the number of clones called differentially abundant and the false-positive rate across all healthy-donor time intervals.

Of note for this clone: This clone's antigen is unknown. There are no base qualities to consult, and no much larger clone falls within one base.

No immune events such as infections were documented for the healthy donors during the collection period. Blood repertoires from healthy donors were used as a training cohort for calibrating time-dependent variance in a beta-binomial model of differential abundance of T-cell clones. There were roughly 10 healthy donors in the training cohort, of whom 3 were female and 7 were male. On average the donors were around 45 years old, and their ages spanned about 25 to 64 years. Whole blood, obtained from a commercial supplier, was collected from each healthy donor at three time points spaced roughly 2 weeks apart. For immunosequencing, genomic DNA was extracted from whole blood that had not been sorted. The immunoSEQ Assay, which uses bias-controlled multiplex PCR amplification of genomic DNA, was used to profile TCRbeta CDR3 regions. The original pipeline was this. To quantify the absolute abundance of each unique TCRbeta CDR3 region, the sequences were collapsed and filtered. Differential abundance was tested with a binomial (Fisher-equivalent) model and with a beta-binomial model adding time-dependent variance fitted from healthy donors. Clones with fewer than 5 combined templates were excluded, and clones with Benjamini-Hochberg FDR below 0.01 were called differentially abundant. Beta-binomial variance was modeled as a function of total template count across the two samples using the form v = (b*log(k)+a)^2. What TCRdb holds here is the immuneACCESS table cut down to in-frame rearrangements. Part of the clones is not present; checked against another copy, under half of the missing clones reflect an unresolved V gene, and the others are unexplained. V and J calls and clone size follow that table, whereas D and trimming were derived from the DNA. The sample data list 95,000 to 100,000 clones, and roughly 85% of these were observed just once. The top ten clonotypes cover about a sixth of the sample.

Sequencing was performed on blood. This clonotype originated in a person aged 18 to 69 in good health.

Read as DNA, the sequence is TGCGCCAGCAGCCCCACCTTCCTAGCGGACGAGACCCAGTACTTC. Its protein is CASSPTFLADETQYF. The V gene is TRBV4-1 and the J gene is TRBJ2-5; the junction holds 7 bases that match TRBD2. At the junction V is shortened by 4 bases and J by 5 bases; bases outside the gene matches: 10. CDR1 is given as MGHRA and CDR2 as YSYEKL, both from the germline V gene. CDR3 length: 15 amino acids, cysteine to phenylalanine. Here the CDR3 DNA is all that survives: 45 bases in frame from base 1.